A single sample is the source of the 10 T cell receptor beta chains below, sequenced in a study of persistence of HIV-infected CD4 T cells. This was the immunoSEQ version 4 assay in survey mode. TCRdb keeps only in-frame clones here, not all; method: immunoSEQ multiplex PCR. The data contain about 64,000 clones, about 69% of them singletons. Which antigens these TCRs recognize remains unknown. An overlapping HIV-1 Gag peptide pool stimulated these cells at approximately 1 ug/peptide/mL. CD40L-negative CD69-negative CD45RO-high memory CD4+ T cells were sorted as populations depleted of antigen-responding cells. Sequenced material: CD4+ T cells sorted from PBMCs after roughly 20-hour stimulation, taken from a patient who received antiretroviral therapy. The receptor set was obtained from an adult man with HIV who was CMV-seropositive.

This clone has just a few counts. CDR3 amino acids: CASSLGQGVGELFF. The CDR3 DNA reads as TGCGCCAGCAGCTTGGGACAGGGCGTCGGGGAGCTGTTTTTT. The rearrangement uses TRBV5-1 and TRBJ2-2; TRBD1 matches 7 bases. Germline trimming cut 0 bases from V and 7 bases from J; bases unmatched to any gene: 3. The CDR3 loop spans 14 amino acids. Looked up from germline, CDR1 is SGHRS and CDR2 is YFSETQ.

The CDR3 DNA follows: TGTGCCAGCTCACGACCACAGGGGGCCGTGAACACTGAAGCTTTCTTT. This encodes CASSRPQGAVNTEAFF. V is TRBV18 and J is TRBJ1-1; 9 bases are shared with TRBD1. The trim removed 4 bases at V and 0 bases at J, leaving 6 bases unmatched. The length of the CDR3 is 16 residues. Per germline, CDR1 KGHSH and CDR2 LQKENI. Full variable domain (outside the CDR3, taken from reference TRBV18 and TRBJ1-1): NAGVMQNPRHLVRRRGQEARLRCSPMKGHSHVYWYRQLPEEGLKFMVYLQKENIIDESGMPKERFSAEFPKEGPSILRIQQVVRGDSAAYFCASSRPQGAVNTEAFFGQGTRLTVV.

The chain carries TRBV29-1 and TRBJ2-2; the D gene is possibly TRBD1 (5 bases). The CDR3 runs 11 residues. V was trimmed by 6 bases and J by 6 bases, leaving 8 bases between them. Germline V gives CDR1 SQVTM, CDR2 ANQGSEA. The CDR3 is CSVRGSGELFF. CDR3 in DNA: TGCAGCGTAAGGGGATCCGGGGAGCTGTTTTTT.

Comment on this clone: At one boundary the junction diverges from the germline segment, which might be a read error. J is TRBJ1-3 and V is TRBV2; D is ambiguous. This CDR3 is built from 17 residues. Germline CDR1 SNHLY, CDR2 FYNNEI. DNA of the CDR3: TGTGCCAGCAGTGAAAAGTCATCCAGACATTCTGGGAACACCATATATTTT. Its protein is CASSEKSSRHSGNTIYF.

This chain uses TRBV5-4 with TRBJ1-1; 10 bases line up with TRBD1. CDR3 size: 14 residues. Per germline, CDR1 SGHNT and CDR2 YYREEE (reference sequence). J was trimmed by 5 bases and V by 5 bases; bases with no gene match: 6. CDR3 region: CASRRDRGGTEAFF. The CDR3 DNA reads as TGTGCCAGCAGACGGGACAGGGGAGGGACTGAAGCTTTCTTT.

This sequence joins TRBV13 and TRBJ1-2; D is uncertain. Germline assignment: CDR1 PRHDT and CDR2 FYEKMQ (reference sequence). The CDR3 totals 12 residues. V lost 0 bases, J lost 5 bases, and 4 bases lay in between. The CDR3 coding sequence is TGTGCCAGCAGCTTAGGCAGATATGGCTACACCTTC. This codes for CASSLGRYGYTF.

This rearrangement joins TRBV4-2 to TRBJ2-3; 9 nucleotides line up with TRBD2. Germline V gives CDR1 LGHNA, CDR2 YNFKEQ. This CDR3 region has 15 residues. V lost 4 bases and J lost 0; bases outside the gene matches: 2. In DNA, the CDR3 is TGTGCCAGCAGCCCGCTAGCGGGGAGCACAGATACGCAGTATTTT. Protein sequence: CASSPLAGSTDTQYF.

The rearrangement links TRBV10-3 to TRBJ1-5; possibly TRBD1 for D (5 bases). The V end lost 2 bases, the J end lost 2 bases, and 7 bases lay between the germline ends. The CDR3 is 14 amino acids. Germline CDR1 reads ENHRY; CDR2 reads SYGVKD. CDR3 DNA sequence: TGTGCCATCAGTGAGAGGGGTGGCAATCAGCCCCAGCATTTT. Amino acids: CAISERGGNQPQHF.

The CDR3: CASRGGDSEKLFF. CDR3 coding DNA: TGTGCCAGCAGGGGAGGGGATTCGGAAAAACTGTTTTTT. This chain uses TRBV7-9 with TRBJ1-4; tentatively, D is TRBD1 (5 bases). This CDR3 contains 13 residues. V lost 6 bases, J lost 8 bases, and 13 bases lay in between. Germline CDR1 and CDR2: SEHNR and FQNEAQ (reference sequence).

The chain employs TRBV18 and TRBJ1-1, with 9 bases lining up with TRBD1. The CDR3 length is 16 residues. CDR1 is KGHSH and CDR2 is LQKENI in the germline V gene. The V segment lost 3 bases and the J segment 7 bases; nucleotides outside the gene matches: 12. This CDR3 reads CASSPTGTGRLFEAFF. The CDR3 bases are TGTGCCAGCTCACCTACCGGGACAGGGAGATTGTTTGAAGCTTTCTTT.